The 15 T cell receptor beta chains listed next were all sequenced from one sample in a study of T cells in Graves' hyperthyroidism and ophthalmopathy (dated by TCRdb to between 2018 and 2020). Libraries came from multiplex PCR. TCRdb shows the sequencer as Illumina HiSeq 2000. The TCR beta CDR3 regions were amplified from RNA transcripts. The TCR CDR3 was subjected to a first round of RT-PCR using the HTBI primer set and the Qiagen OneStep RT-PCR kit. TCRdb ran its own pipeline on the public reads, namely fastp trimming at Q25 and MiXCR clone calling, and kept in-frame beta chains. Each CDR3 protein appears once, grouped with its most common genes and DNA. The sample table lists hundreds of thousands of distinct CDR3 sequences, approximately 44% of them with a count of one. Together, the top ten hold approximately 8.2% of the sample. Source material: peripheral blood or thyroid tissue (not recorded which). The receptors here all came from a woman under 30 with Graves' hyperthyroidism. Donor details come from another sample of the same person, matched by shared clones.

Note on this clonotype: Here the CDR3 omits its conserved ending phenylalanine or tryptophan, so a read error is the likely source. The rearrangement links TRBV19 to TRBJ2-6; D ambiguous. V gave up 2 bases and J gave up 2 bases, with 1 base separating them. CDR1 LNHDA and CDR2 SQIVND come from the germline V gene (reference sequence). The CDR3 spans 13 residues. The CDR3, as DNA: TGTGCCAGTAGTATACCTGGGGCCAACGTCCTGACTTTG. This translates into CASSIPGANVLTL.

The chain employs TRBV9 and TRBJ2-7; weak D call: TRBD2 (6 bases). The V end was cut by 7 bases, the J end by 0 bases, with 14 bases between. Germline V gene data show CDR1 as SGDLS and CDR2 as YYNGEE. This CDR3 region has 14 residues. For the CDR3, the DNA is TGTGCCAGCCAGCCGGGACTTAACTCCTACGAGCAGTACTTC. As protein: CASQPGLNSYEQYF.

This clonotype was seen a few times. The CDR3: CASSLGGTDTQYF. The CDR3 nucleotides read TGTGCCAGCAGCTTAGGAGGGACAGATACGCAGTATTTT. V and J are TRBV7-2 and TRBJ2-3, with D possibly TRBD2 on 5 matching bases. This CDR3 has 13 amino acids. V was cut by 1 base and J by 3 bases, with 5 bases left in between. Germline V CDR1 and CDR2: SGHTA, FQGNSA.

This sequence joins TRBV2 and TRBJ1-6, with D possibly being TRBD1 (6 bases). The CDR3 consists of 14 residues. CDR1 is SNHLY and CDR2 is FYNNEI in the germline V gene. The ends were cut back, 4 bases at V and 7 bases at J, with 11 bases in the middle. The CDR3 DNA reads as TGTGCCAGCAGTGGACAGGAGATAAATTCACCCCTCCACTTT. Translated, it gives CASSGQEINSPLHF.

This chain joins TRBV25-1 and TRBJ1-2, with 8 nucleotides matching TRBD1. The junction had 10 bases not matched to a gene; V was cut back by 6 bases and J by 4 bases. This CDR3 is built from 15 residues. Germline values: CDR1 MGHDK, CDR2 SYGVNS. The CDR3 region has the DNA TGTGCCAGCAGCGATTTAGGGACAGGAATCTATGGCTACACCTTC. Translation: CASSDLGTGIYGYTF.

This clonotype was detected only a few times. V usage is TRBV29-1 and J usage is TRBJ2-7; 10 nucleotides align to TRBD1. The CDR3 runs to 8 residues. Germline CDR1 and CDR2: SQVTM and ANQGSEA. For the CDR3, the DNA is TGCAGCGTTGACGGGACAGGGGTA. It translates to CSVDGTGV.

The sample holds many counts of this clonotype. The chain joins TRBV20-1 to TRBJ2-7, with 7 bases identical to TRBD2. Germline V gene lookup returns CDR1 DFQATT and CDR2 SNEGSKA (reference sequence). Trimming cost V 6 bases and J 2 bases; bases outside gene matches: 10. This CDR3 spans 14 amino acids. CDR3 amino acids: CSAVRAGAPYEQYF. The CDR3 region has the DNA TGCAGTGCCGTGAGGGCGGGAGCCCCCTACGAGCAGTACTTC.

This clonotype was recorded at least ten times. The CDR3 DNA follows: TGTGCCAGCAGCTTGGGGCAGCCGGGCACTGAAGCTTTCTTT. Its translation is CASSLGQPGTEAFF. The rearrangement links TRBV7-9 to TRBJ1-1; D possibly corresponds to TRBD1 (5 bases). CDR1 SEHNR and CDR2 FQNEAQ come from the germline V gene (reference sequence). V lost 3 bases and J 4 bases, leaving 12 bases between the germline ends. CDR3 length: 14 residues.

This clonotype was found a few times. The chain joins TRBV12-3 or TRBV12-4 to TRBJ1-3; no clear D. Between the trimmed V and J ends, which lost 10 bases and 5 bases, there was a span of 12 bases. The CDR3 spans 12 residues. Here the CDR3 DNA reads TGTGCCATCCTTCCCCACCGAAACACCATATATTTT. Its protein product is CAILPHRNTIYF.

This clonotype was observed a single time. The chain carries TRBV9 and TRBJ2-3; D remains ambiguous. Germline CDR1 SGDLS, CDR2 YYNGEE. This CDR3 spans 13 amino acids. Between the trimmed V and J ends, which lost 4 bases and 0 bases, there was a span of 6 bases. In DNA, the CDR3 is TGTGCCAGCAGCTTTCCTAGCACAGATACGCAGTATTTT. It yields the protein CASSFPSTDTQYF.

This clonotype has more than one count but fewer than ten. The CDR3 loop reads CASRPGLSTDGYTF. CDR3 in DNA: TGTGCCAGCAGACCGGGACTCTCTACGGATGGCTACACCTTC. The chain recombines TRBV12-3 or TRBV12-4 with TRBJ1-2; TRBD1 might be the D (5 bases). The CDR3 loop spans 14 amino acids. V lost 6 bases, J lost 6 bases, and 17 bases lay in between.

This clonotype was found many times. The CDR3 nucleotides read TGCAGCGGTAGGGGACGGAACACTGAAGCTTTCTTT. Translation: CSGRGRNTEAFF. J is TRBJ1-1 and V is TRBV29-1, with D tentatively TRBD1 (5 bases). The CDR3 covers 12 residues. Germline V gene data show CDR1 as SQVTM and CDR2 as ANQGSEA. The ends were cut back, 7 bases at V and 1 base at J, with 10 bases in the middle.

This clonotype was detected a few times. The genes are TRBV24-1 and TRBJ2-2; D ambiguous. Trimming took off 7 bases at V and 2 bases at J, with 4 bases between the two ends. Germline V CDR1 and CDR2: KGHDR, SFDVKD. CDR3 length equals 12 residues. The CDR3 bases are TGTGCCACCAGGGAAAACACCGGGGAGCTGTTTTTT. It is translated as CATRENTGELFF.

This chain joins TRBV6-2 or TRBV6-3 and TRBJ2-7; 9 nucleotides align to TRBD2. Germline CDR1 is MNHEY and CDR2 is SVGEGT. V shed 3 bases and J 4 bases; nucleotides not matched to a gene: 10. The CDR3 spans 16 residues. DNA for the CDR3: TGTGCCAGCAGTTATTACAGGGCTAGCGGGACATACGAGCAGTACTTC. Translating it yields CASSYYRASGTYEQYF.

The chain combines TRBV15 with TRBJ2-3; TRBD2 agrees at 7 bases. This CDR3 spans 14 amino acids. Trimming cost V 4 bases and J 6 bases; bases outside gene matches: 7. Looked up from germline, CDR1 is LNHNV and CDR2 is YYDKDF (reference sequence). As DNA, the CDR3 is TGTGCCACCAGCACACAGACTAGCCCCGATACGCAGTATTTT. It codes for CATSTQTSPDTQYF.